What follows is one T cell receptor (beta chain) and its context. Its antigen is not known. Distinct nucleotide sequences in the sample also encode this CDR3. Division of CD4+ cells produced a CD45RA+ naive subset and a CD45RA-negative memory subset. These data are taken from a study of shared clonotypes between healthy human individuals. Points from the study as a whole: Generation probabilities of non-shared clonotypes were lower (relative to those shared by all four donors). The rarefaction results pointed to incomplete sorted-subset sequencing despite large depth.

In the source study's methods: Filtering differed for immunoSEQ, which gave only junction sequences without quality scores. Sequencing used immunoSEQ multiplex PCR; TCRdb keeps in-frame clones, though not all of them. V and J calls and clone size follow that table, whereas D and trimming were derived from the DNA. The sample carries some 2 million clones, roughly 96% recorded once. The CDR3 consists of 14 residues. Germline assignment: CDR1 SGHTA and CDR2 FQGNSA. V lost 6 bases to trimming and J lost 8 bases; unmatched junction nucleotides: 5. The TCR sequence derives from a man between 18 and 35 years old in good health. Input material: naive CD4+ T cells sorted from blood. This sample's subset: CD45RA+ positively selected. V gene TRBV7-2 combines with J gene TRBJ1-4, with TRBD1 matching over 11 bases. The DNA of the CDR3 is TGTGCCAGCAGTTCGGGACAGGGGGGAGAAAAACTGTTTTTT. It specifies CASSSGQGGEKLFF. Full variable domain (remainder filled in from reference TRBV7-2 and TRBJ1-4): GAGVSQSPSNKVTEKGKDVELRCDPISGHTALYWYRQSLGQGLEFLIYFQGNSAPDKSGLPSDRFSAERTGGSVSTLTIQRTQQEDSAVYLCASSSGQGGEKLFFGSGTQLSVL.